One T cell receptor beta chain is described in this entry. Additional DNA sequences in this sample encode the identical CDR3. The source of the sample is a study of Ad26.COV2.S vaccination and SARS-CoV-2 variants. Background on the study: Sample donor was a member of the COV1001 Ad26.COV2.S trial arm.

Data came from immunoSEQ multiplex PCR; TCRdb stores just in-frame clones and leaves some out. The data show about 500,000 clones, nearly 90% seen once. The treatment was: 15 to 20 received Ad26.COV2.S at low or high dose, single or two shots; about five received placebo; per-sample allocation not given. It was on day 63 after the first vaccine or placebo injection that samples were taken. The sample came from a Boston adult aged 18-55 years. This TCR was recovered from a person between 18 and 65 years old who received the Ad26.COV2.S COVID-19 vaccine or a placebo. The sample in question was peripheral blood, obtained in a trial of Ad26.COV2.S vaccine versus placebo.

The CDR3 coding sequence is TGTGCCAGCAGCTTGGGGTATGGCTACACCTTC. Protein sequence: CASSLGYGYTF. The chain combines TRBV5-8 with TRBJ1-2; D gene ambiguous. The V end lost 0 bases, the J end lost 5 bases, and 2 bases lay between the germline ends. The CDR3 totals 11 residues. CDR1 and CDR2 (germline): SGHTS, YDEGEE.